The 5 T cell receptor beta chains listed next were all sequenced from one sample in a study of CD8+ T cells in alopecia areata. Treatment denoted: oral pan-JAK inhibitor, 5-10 mg twice daily. Once RNA had been extracted, it was reverse transcribed into cDNA to act as the sequencing template. Assay used: immunoSEQ multiplex PCR; TCRdb lists only in-frame clones, some missing. The sample has about 260,000 clones, 60% seen once. The sample was CD4+ T cells sorted from blood, taken around week 54, from a patient treated with tofacitinib. The receptor source for this set is a human donor with alopecia areata.

V and J are TRBV10-3 and TRBJ2-7; D unresolved. From germline, CDR1 is ENHRY and CDR2 SYGVKD. CDR3 length: 13 amino acids. Between the trimmed V and J ends, which lost 4 bases and 2 bases, there was a span of 9 bases. CDR3 amino acids: CAISGDNAYEQYF. For the CDR3, the DNA is TGTGCCATCAGTGGTGACAACGCCTACGAGCAGTACTTC.

This sequence joins TRBV7-2 and TRBJ2-1, with no clear D. The CDR3 contains 13 residues. In germline, CDR1 is SGHTA, CDR2 FQGNSA. The V end lost 0 bases, the J end lost 6 bases, and 6 bases lay between the germline ends. The CDR3 coding sequence is TGTGCCAGCAGCTTAGCGGCCCCCAATGAGCAGTTCTTC. This sequence encodes CASSLAAPNEQFF.

The chain combines TRBV11-2 with TRBJ2-5; D is ambiguous. The length of the CDR3 is 14 residues. V lost 2 bases to trimming and J lost 1 base, with 8 bases between them. The germline CDR1 and CDR2 sequences are SGHAT and FQNNGV. CDR3 loop: CASSLRRTQETQYF. The DNA of the CDR3 is TGTGCCAGCAGCTTACGCAGGACCCAAGAGACCCAGTACTTC.

This clone came up once. The chain has TRBV6-1 and TRBJ2-1; D is uncertain. Looked up from germline, CDR1 is MNHNS and CDR2 is SASEGT. Deletions cut 8 bases from V and 1 base from J, with 12 bases between. The CDR3 has 14 residues. CDR3 sequence (DNA): TGTGCCAGCTGTAGGGCCCAGTCCTACAATGAGCAGTTCTTC. Translation gives CASCRAQSYNEQFF.

The chain joins TRBV30 to TRBJ1-6; D is uncertain. Looked up from germline, CDR1 is GTSNPN and CDR2 is SVGIG (reference sequence). This CDR3 spans 9 amino acids. With 6 bases removed from V and 6 bases from J, the gap between germline ends came to 0 bases. The DNA for the CDR3 is TGTGCCTGTAATTCACCCCTCCACTTT. It translates to CACNSPLHF.